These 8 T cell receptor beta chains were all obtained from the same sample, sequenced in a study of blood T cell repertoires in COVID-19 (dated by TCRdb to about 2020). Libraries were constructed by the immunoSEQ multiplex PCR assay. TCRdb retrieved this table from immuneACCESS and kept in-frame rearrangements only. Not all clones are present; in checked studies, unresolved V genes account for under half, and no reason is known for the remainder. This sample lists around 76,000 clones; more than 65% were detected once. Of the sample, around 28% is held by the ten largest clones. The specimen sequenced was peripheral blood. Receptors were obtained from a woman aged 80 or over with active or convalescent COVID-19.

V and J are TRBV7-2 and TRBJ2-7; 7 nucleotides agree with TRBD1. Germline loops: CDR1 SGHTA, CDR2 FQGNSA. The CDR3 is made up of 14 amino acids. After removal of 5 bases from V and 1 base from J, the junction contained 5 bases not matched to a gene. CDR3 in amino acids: CASSHRQGSYEQYF. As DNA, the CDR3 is TGTGCCAGCAGCCACCGACAGGGTTCCTACGAGCAGTACTTC.

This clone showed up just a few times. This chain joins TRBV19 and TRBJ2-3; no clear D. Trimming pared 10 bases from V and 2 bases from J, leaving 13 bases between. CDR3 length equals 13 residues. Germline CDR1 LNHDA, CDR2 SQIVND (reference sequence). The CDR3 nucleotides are TGTGCCACCACGGCCAGGCCCACAGATACGCAGTATTTT. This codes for CATTARPTDTQYF.

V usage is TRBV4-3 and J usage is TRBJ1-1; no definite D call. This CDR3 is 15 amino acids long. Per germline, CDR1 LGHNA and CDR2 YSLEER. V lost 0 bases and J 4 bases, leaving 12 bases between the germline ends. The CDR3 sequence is CASSQDRVRGTEAFF. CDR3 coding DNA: TGCGCCAGCAGCCAAGATCGGGTCCGTGGCACTGAAGCTTTCTTT.

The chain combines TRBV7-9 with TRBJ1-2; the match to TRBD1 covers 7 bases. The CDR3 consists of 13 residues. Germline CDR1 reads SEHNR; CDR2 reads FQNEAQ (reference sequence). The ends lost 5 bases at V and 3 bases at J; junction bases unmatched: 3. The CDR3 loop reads CASSPGTDYGYTF. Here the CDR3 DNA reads TGTGCCAGCAGCCCAGGGACAGACTATGGCTACACCTTC.

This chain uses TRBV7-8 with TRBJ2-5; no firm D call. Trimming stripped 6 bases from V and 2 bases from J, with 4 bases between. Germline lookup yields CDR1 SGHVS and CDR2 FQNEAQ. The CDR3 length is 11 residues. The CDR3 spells CASRYQETQYF. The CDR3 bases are TGTGCCAGCAGATATCAAGAGACCCAGTACTTC.

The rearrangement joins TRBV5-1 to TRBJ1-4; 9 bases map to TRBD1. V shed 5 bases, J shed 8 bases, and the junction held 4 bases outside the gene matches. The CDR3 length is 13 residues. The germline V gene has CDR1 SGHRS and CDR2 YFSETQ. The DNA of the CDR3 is TGCGCCAGCAGAGGACAGGGGATGGAAAAACTGTTTTTT. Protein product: CASRGQGMEKLFF.

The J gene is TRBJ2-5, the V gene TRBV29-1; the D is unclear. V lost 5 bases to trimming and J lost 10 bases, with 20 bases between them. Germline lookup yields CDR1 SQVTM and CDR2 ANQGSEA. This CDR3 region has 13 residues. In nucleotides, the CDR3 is TGCAGCGTTCGAGGCCCGATCCGGGTGGACCAGTACTTC. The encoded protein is CSVRGPIRVDQYF.

As DNA, the CDR3 is TGTGCCAGCAGTTTGACTAGCGGGGGAACGACAGATACGCAGTATTTT. It yields the protein CASSLTSGGTTDTQYF. The chain recombines TRBV28 with TRBJ2-3; TRBD2 agrees at 12 bases. Germline assignment: CDR1 MDHEN and CDR2 SYDVKM. The CDR3 sequence is 16 residues long. Trimming took 3 bases from V and 3 from J; bases not matched to a gene: 4.